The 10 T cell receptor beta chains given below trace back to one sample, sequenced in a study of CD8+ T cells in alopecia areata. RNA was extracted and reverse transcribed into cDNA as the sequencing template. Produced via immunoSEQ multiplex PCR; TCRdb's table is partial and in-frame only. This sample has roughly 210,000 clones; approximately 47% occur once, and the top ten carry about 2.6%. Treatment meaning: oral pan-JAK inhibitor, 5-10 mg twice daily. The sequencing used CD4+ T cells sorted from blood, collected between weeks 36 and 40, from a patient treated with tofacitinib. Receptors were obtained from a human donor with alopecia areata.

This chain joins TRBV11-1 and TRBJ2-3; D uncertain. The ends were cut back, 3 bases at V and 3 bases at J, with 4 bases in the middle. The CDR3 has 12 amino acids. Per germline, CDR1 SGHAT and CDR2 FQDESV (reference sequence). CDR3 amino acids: CASSLRTDTQYF. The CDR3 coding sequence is TGTGCCAGCAGCTTGAGGACAGATACGCAGTATTTT.

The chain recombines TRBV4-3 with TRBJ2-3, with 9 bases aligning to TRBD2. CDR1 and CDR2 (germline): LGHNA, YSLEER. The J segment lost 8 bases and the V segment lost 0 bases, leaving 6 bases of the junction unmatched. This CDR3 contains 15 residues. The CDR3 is CASSQEVSGRFTQYF. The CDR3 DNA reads TGCGCCAGCAGCCAAGAGGTTAGCGGGAGATTTACGCAGTATTTT.

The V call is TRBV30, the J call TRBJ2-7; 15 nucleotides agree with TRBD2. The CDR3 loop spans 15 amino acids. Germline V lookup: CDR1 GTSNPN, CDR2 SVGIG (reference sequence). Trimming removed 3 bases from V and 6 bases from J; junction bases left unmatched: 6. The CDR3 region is CAWSPGLAGGGEQYF. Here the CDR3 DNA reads TGTGCCTGGAGCCCGGGACTAGCGGGAGGAGGCGAGCAGTACTTC.

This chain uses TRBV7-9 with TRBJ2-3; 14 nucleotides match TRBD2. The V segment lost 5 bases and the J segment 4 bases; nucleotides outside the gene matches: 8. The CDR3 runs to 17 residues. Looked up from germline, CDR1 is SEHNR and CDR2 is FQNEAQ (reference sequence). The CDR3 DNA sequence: TGTGCCAGCAGCCAGACTAGCGGGAGGGCGAGCGCAGATACGCAGTATTTT. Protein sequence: CASSQTSGRASADTQYF.

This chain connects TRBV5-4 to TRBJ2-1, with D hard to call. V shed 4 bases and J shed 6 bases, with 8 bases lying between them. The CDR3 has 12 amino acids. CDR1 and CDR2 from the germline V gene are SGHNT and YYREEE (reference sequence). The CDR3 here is CASSPDRNEQFF. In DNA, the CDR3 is TGTGCCAGCAGCCCGGACCGCAATGAGCAGTTCTTC.

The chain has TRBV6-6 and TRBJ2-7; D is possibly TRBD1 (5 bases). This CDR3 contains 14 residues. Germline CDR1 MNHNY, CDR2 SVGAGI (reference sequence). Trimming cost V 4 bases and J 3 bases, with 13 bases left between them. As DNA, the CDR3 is TGTGCCAGCAGTTTATATGGGGCGCACTACGAGCAGTACTTC. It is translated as CASSLYGAHYEQYF.

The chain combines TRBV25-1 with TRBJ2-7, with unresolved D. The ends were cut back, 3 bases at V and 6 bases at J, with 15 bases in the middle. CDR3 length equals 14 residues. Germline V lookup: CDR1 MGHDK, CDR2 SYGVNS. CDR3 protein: CASSDPLKGSEQYF. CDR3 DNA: TGTGCCAGCAGTGATCCGCTCAAGGGATCCGAGCAGTACTTC.

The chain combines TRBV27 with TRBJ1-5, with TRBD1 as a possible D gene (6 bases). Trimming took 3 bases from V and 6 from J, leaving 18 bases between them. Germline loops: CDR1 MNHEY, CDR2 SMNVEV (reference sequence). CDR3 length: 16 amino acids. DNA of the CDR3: TGTGCCAGCAGTTTTACAAGTGGCAGGGGTATTCAGCCCCAGCATTTT. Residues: CASSFTSGRGIQPQHF.

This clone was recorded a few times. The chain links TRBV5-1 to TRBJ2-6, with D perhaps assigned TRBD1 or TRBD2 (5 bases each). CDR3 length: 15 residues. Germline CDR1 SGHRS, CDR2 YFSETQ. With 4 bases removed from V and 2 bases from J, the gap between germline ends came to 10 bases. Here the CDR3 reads CASSGSRAGANVLTF. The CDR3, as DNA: TGCGCCAGCAGCGGGAGCAGGGCTGGGGCCAACGTCCTGACTTTC.

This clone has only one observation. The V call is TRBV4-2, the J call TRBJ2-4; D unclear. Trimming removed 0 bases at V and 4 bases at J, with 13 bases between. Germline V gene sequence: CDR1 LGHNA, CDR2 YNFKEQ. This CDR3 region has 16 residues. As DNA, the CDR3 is TGTGCCAGCAGCCAAGAACCCCACACACCTAAAAACATTCAGTACTTC. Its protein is CASSQEPHTPKNIQYF.